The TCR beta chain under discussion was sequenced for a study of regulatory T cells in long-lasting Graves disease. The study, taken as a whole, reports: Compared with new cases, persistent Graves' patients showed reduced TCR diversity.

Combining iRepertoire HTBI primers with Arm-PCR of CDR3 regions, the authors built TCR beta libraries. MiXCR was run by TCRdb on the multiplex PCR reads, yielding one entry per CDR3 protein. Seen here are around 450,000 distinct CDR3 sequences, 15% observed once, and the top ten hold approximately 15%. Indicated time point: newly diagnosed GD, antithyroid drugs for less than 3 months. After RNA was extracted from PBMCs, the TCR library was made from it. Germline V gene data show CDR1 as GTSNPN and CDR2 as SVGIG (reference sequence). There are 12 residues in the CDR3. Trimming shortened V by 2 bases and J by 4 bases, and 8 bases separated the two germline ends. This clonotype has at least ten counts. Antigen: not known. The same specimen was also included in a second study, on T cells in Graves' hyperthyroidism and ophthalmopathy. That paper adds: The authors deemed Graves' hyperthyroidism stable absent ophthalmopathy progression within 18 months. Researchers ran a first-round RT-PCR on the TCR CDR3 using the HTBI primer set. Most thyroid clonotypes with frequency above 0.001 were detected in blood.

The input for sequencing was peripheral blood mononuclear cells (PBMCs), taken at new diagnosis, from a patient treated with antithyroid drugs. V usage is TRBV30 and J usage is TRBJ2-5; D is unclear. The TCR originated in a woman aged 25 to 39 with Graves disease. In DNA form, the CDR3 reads TGTGCCTGGAGTTCAGGTGGAGAGACCCAGTACTTC. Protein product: CAWSSGGETQYF. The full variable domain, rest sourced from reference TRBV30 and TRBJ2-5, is SQTIHQWPATLVQPVGSPLSLECTVEGTSNPNLYWYRQAAGRGLQLLFYSVGIGQISSEVPQNLSASRPQDRQFILSSKKLLLSDSGFYLCAWSSGGETQYFGPGTRLLVL.